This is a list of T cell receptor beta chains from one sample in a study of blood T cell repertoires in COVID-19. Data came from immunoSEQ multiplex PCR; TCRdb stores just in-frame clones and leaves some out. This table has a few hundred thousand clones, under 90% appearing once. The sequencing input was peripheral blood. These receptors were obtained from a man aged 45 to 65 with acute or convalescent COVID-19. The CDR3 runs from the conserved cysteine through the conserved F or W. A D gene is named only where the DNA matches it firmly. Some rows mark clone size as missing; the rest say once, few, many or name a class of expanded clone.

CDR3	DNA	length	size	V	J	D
CASSQGRDRVMNTEAFF	TGCGCCAGCAGCCAAGGGCGGGACAGGGTCATGAACACTGAAGCTTTCTTT	17	.	TRBV4-1	TRBJ1-1	TRBD1
CASSKTGDQNIQYF	TGTGCCAGCAGCAAGACAGGGGACCAGAACATTCAGTACTTC	14	.	TRBV5-4	TRBJ2-4	TRBD1
CASSPGEGGEQFF	TGCGCCAGCAGCCCAGGCGAGGGCGGTGAGCAGTTCTTC	13	.	TRBV5-1	TRBJ2-1	.
CASSDREVTEAFF	TGTGCCAGCAGTGACAGGGAAGTCACTGAAGCTTTCTTT	13	.	TRBV2	TRBJ1-1	.
CASYGLLGYEQYF	TGTGCCAGTTATGGACTCCTGGGCTACGAGCAGTACTTC	13	.	TRBV6-5	TRBJ2-7	.
CATSRTGGTGTEAFF	TGTGCCACCTCCCGGACAGGGGGTACGGGCACTGAAGCTTTCTTT	15	.	TRBV27	TRBJ1-1	TRBD1
CASKWDFWGYTF	TGTGCCAGCAAGTGGGACTTCTGGGGCTACACCTTC	12	once	TRBV2	TRBJ1-2	.
CASSLRREVGYTF	TGTGCCAGCAGCTTGCGCAGGGAGGTTGGCTACACCTTC	13	.	TRBV5-5	TRBJ1-2	.
CASSPGQTTEAFF	TGTGCCAGCAGCCCCGGACAGACCACTGAAGCTTTCTTT	13	.	TRBV6-5	TRBJ1-1	.
CASSIPPQGTNQPQHF	TGTGCCAGTAGTATACCCCCGCAGGGGACAAATCAGCCCCAGCATTTT	16	.	TRBV19	TRBJ1-5	.
CASSMPGSGTDTQYF	TGTGCCAGTAGTATGCCAGGGTCAGGCACAGATACGCAGTATTTT	15	.	TRBV19	TRBJ2-3	.
CASTQGAAGHEQYF	TGTGCCAGCACCCAAGGGGCGGCAGGCCACGAGCAGTACTTC	14	.	TRBV6-5	TRBJ2-7	.
CASSQDRRTALPDF	TGTGCCAGCAGCCAAGACCGTAGGACAGCCCTACCCGACTTT	14	.	TRBV4-2	TRBJ1-6	.
CAWSFGTGPGNTIYF	TGTGCCTGGAGTTTCGGGACAGGGCCTGGAAACACCATATATTTT	15	.	TRBV30	TRBJ1-3	TRBD1
CASSQGAGGDAEAFF	TGCGCCAGCAGCCAAGGGGCAGGGGGCGACGCTGAAGCTTTCTTT	15	.	TRBV4-1	TRBJ1-1	TRBD1
CASSFGQAKTQYF	TGTGCCAGCAGTTTTGGACAGGCTAAGACCCAGTACTTC	13	.	TRBV12-3/TRBV12-4	TRBJ2-5	TRBD1
CASSGRGQGDQPQHF	TGTGCCAGCAGCGGGAGGGGGCAGGGCGATCAGCCCCAGCATTTT	15	.	TRBV6-4	TRBJ1-5	TRBD1
CASGLGTVNEKLFF	TGTGCTAGTGGTTTGGGGACAGTGAATGAAAAACTGTTTTTT	14	.	TRBV12-5	TRBJ1-4	.
CASTARAAGGELFF	TGTGCCAGCACCGCCCGGGCTGCGGGCGGGGAGCTGTTTTTT	14	.	TRBV9	TRBJ2-2	.
CASSKGVLRPGNYGYTF	TGTGCCAGTAGTAAGGGGGTGTTACGGCCTGGTAACTATGGCTACACCTTC	17	few	TRBV19	TRBJ1-2	.
CASSPKKGQGAQGYTF	TGTGCCAGCTCACCCAAAAAGGGACAGGGGGCGCAGGGCTACACCTTC	16	.	TRBV18	TRBJ1-2	TRBD1
CASSLLPGQHYEQYF	TGCGCCAGCAGCTTGTTACCGGGACAGCACTACGAGCAGTACTTC	15	.	TRBV5-1	TRBJ2-7	TRBD1
CASSLQGQYNEQFF	TGTGCTAGCAGCTTACAGGGACAGTACAATGAGCAGTTCTTC	14	.	TRBV7-7	TRBJ2-1	TRBD1
CASSESRQGVSPLHF	TGCGCCAGCAGTGAGTCGAGACAGGGGGTTTCACCCCTCCACTTT	15	.	TRBV10-1	TRBJ1-6	TRBD1
CAISDRRGGQDTQYF	TGTGCCATCAGTGATCGGAGGGGGGGACAAGATACGCAGTATTTT	15	.	TRBV10-3	TRBJ2-3	.
CASSQVWLASGTGELFF	TGTGCCAGCAGCCAAGTTTGGCTAGCTAGCGGCACCGGGGAGCTGTTTTTT	17	.	TRBV3-1/TRBV3-2	TRBJ2-2	TRBD2
CASSLAVVGGRNEQFF	TGTGCCAGCAGCTTAGCGGTCGTGGGGGGGAGGAATGAGCAGTTCTTC	16	.	TRBV7-6	TRBJ2-1	TRBD2
CASSGLAANYGYTF	TGTGCCAGCAGCGGGCTAGCCGCTAACTATGGCTACACCTTC	14	.	TRBV9	TRBJ1-2	.
CASIQGFLYGYTF	TGTGCCAGTATCCAGGGGTTCCTCTATGGCTACACCTTC	13	.	TRBV19	TRBJ1-2	.
CASTPTGSVGYEQFF	TGTGCCAGCACCCCGACAGGGTCAGTAGGGTATGAGCAGTTCTTC	15	once	TRBV6-2/TRBV6-3	TRBJ2-1	TRBD1
CASSQERASVGNEQFF	TGCGCCAGCAGCCAAGAGAGGGCTAGCGTAGGGAATGAGCAGTTCTTC	16	.	TRBV4-1	TRBJ2-1	.
CASSLGTRVNTEAFF	TGTGCCAGCAGCTTGGGTACCAGGGTGAACACTGAAGCTTTCTTT	15	.	TRBV5-8	TRBJ1-1	.
CASSSAGQGRYEQYF	TGTGCCAGCAGCTCCGCCGGACAGGGGAGGTACGAGCAGTACTTC	15	.	TRBV11-2	TRBJ2-7	TRBD1
CACGRRLDSPLHF	TGTGCCTGTGGTAGGCGGTTAGATTCACCCCTCCACTTT	13	.	TRBV6-5	TRBJ1-6	.
CASSPTGGRQPQHF	TGTGCCAGCTCACCGACAGGGGGGAGGCAGCCCCAGCATTTT	14	.	TRBV18	TRBJ1-5	TRBD1
CASSQAGVSNEAFF	TGTGCCAGCAGCCAGGCAGGTGTTTCCAATGAAGCTTTCTTT	14	.	TRBV3-1/TRBV3-2	TRBJ1-1	.
CASSPKRSGPQETQYF	TGTGCCAGTAGTCCCAAGCGGTCAGGCCCTCAAGAGACCCAGTACTTC	16	few	TRBV19	TRBJ2-5	.
CASTQDSRQETQYF	TGCGCCAGCACTCAGGACAGTCGCCAAGAGACCCAGTACTTC	14	.	TRBV5-1	TRBJ2-5	.
CASSPVMRNYGYTF	TGTGCCAGCAGCCCTGTAATGAGGAACTATGGCTACACCTTC	14	few	TRBV14	TRBJ1-2	.
CASSLALGASGNTIYF	TGTGCCAGCAGCTTAGCCCTGGGGGCCTCTGGAAACACCATATATTTT	16	.	TRBV7-8	TRBJ1-3	.
CAWRSGRLSSYEQYF	TGTGCCTGGAGGTCGGGGAGATTGAGCTCCTACGAGCAGTACTTC	15	.	TRBV30	TRBJ2-7	.
CASSWARDTQYF	TGTGCCAGCAGCTGGGCAAGGGATACGCAGTATTTT	12	.	TRBV5-8	TRBJ2-3	.
CASSPLGGQGKYNEQFF	TGTGCCAGCAGTCCCCTGGGCGGGCAGGGGAAATACAATGAGCAGTTCTTC	17	.	TRBV7-3	TRBJ2-1	.
CASRQDRNTEAFF	TGTGCCAGCAGACAAGACAGGAACACTGAAGCTTTCTTT	13	.	TRBV7-9	TRBJ1-1	.
CASSYSDRERNQPQHF	TGTGCCAGCAGTTACTCGGACAGGGAACGAAATCAGCCCCAGCATTTT	16	.	TRBV6-6	TRBJ1-5	TRBD1
CAISAGDQETQYF	TGTGCCATCAGTGCGGGGGATCAAGAGACCCAGTACTTC	13	.	TRBV10-3	TRBJ2-5	.
CASSLAGEGEAFF	TGTGCCAGCAGTTTGGCAGGGGAGGGTGAAGCTTTCTTT	13	.	TRBV12-3/TRBV12-4	TRBJ1-1	.
CSGGDSREQYF	TGCAGCGGGGGGGACAGTCGGGAGCAGTACTTC	11	.	TRBV29-1	TRBJ2-7	.
CATSRGGGDRGGYGYTF	TGTGCCACCAGCAGAGGGGGCGGGGACAGGGGTGGTTATGGCTACACCTTC	17	.	TRBV15	TRBJ1-2	TRBD1
CASSYGQISGNTIYF	TGTGCCAGCAGCTACGGACAGATCTCTGGAAACACCATATATTTT	15	once	TRBV7-9	TRBJ1-3	.
CASSLAAGNTIYF	TGTGCCAGCAGCTTAGCCGCGGGAAACACCATATATTTT	13	.	TRBV7-9	TRBJ1-3	.
CASSPSGGASEQFF	TGCGCCAGCAGCCCCAGCGGGGGGGCTAGTGAGCAGTTCTTC	14	once	TRBV5-1	TRBJ2-1	TRBD2
CAVSWGQWDTGELFF	TGTGCCGTCTCTTGGGGACAATGGGACACCGGGGAGCTGTTTTTT	15	.	TRBV6-5	TRBJ2-2	.
CASSPRDRGTGELFF	TGCGCCAGCAGCCCAAGGGACAGGGGAACCGGGGAGCTGTTTTTT	15	.	TRBV5-1	TRBJ2-2	TRBD1
CASSLTGDEQFF	TGTGCCAGCAGCTTAACAGGGGATGAGCAGTTCTTC	12	.	TRBV11-3	TRBJ2-1	TRBD1